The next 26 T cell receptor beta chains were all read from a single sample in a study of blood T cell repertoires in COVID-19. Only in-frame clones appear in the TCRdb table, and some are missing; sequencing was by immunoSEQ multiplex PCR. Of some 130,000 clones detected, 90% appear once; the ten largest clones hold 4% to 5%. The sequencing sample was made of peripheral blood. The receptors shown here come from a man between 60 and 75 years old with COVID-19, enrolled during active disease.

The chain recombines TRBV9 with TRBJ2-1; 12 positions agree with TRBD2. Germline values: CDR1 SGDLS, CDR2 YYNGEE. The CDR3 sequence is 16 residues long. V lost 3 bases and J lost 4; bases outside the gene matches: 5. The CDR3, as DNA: TGTGCCAGCAGCGCCACTAGCGGGAGGTTATACAATGAGCAGTTCTTC. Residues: CASSATSGRLYNEQFF. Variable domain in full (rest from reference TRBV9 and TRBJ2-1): DSGVTQTPKHLITATGQRVTLRCSPRSGDLSVYWYQQSLDQGLQFLIQYYNGEERAKGNILERFSAQQFPDLHSELNLSSLELGDSALYFCASSATSGRLYNEQFFGPGTRLTVL.

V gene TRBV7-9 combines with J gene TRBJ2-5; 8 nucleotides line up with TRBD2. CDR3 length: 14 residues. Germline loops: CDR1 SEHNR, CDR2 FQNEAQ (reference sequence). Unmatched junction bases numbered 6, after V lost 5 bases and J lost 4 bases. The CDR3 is CASSTGLGGETQYF. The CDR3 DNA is TGTGCCAGCAGCACGGGACTAGGCGGAGAGACCCAGTACTTC.

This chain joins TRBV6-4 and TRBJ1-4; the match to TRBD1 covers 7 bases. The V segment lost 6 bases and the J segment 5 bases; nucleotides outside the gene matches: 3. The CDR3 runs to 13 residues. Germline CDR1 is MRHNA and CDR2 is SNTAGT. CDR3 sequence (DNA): TGTGCCAGCAGCCCGACAGGGAATGAAAAACTGTTTTTT. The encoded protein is CASSPTGNEKLFF.

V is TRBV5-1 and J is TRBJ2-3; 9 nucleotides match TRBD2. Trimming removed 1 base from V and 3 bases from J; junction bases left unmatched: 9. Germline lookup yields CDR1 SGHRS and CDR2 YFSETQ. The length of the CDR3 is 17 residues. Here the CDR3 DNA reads TGCGCCAGCAGCTTGCTGCTAGCGGGGTTCAGTACAGATACGCAGTATTTT. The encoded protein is CASSLLLAGFSTDTQYF.

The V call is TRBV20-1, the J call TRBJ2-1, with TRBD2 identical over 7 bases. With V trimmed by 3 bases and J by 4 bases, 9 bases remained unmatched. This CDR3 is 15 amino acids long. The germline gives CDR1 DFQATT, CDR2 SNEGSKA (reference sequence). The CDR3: CSASRAPGLYNEQFF. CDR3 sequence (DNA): TGCAGTGCTAGTAGGGCCCCGGGACTATACAATGAGCAGTTCTTC.

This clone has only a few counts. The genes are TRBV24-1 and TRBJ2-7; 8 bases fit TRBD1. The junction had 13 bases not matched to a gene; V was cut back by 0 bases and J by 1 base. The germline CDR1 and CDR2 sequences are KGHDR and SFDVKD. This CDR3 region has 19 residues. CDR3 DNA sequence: TGTGCCACCAGTGATTTGATTTGGACAGGGCAATCTTATTCCTACGAGCAGTACTTC. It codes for CATSDLIWTGQSYSYEQYF.

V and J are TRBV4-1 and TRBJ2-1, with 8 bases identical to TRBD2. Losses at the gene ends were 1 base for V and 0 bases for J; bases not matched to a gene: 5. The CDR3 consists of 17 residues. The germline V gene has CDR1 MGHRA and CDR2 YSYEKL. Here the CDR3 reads CASSQGPAGGSYNEQFF. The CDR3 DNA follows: TGCGCCAGCAGCCAAGGTCCGGCGGGGGGCTCCTACAATGAGCAGTTCTTC.

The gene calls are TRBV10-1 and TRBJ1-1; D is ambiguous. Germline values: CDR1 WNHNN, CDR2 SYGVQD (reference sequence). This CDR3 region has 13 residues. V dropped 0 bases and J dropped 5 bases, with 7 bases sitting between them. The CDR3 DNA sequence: TGCGCCAGCAGTGAGTCCGAGGAAACTGAAGCTTTCTTT. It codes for CASSESEETEAFF.

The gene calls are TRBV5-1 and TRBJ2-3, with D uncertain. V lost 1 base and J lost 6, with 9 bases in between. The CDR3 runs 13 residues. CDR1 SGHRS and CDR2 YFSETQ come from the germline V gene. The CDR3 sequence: CASSLNPLDTQYF. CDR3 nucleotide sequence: TGCGCCAGCAGCTTGAACCCACTTGATACGCAGTATTTT. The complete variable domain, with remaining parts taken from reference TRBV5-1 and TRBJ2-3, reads KAGVTQTPRYLIKTRGQQVTLSCSPISGHRSVSWYQQTPGQGLQFLFEYFSETQRNKGNFPGRFSGRQFSNSRSEMNVSTLELGDSALYLCASSLNPLDTQYFGPGTRLTVL.

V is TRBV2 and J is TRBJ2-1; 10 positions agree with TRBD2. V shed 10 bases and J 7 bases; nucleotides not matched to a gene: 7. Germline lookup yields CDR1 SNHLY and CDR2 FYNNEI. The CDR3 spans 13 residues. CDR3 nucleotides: TGTGCCAAAACGGGACTAGCGAAGAATGAGCAGTTCTTC. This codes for CAKTGLAKNEQFF.

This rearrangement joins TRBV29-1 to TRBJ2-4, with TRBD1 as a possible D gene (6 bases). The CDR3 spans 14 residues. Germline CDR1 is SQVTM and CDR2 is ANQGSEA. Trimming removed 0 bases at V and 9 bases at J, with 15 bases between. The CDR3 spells CSVEEGPSRGIQYF. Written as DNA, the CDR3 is TGCAGCGTTGAAGAGGGACCCTCCAGGGGCATTCAGTACTTC.

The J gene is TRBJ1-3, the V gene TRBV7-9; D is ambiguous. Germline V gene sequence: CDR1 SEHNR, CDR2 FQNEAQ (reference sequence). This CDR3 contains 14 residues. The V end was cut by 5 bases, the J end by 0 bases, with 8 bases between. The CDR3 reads CASSPRGSGNTIYF. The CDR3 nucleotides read TGTGCCAGCAGCCCTCGAGGCTCTGGAAACACCATATATTTT.

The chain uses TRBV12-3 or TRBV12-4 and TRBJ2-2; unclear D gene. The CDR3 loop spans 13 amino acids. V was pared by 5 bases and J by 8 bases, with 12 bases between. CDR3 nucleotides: TGTGCCAGCAGTACCGCCGGGTCGGGGGAGCTGTTTTTT. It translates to CASSTAGSGELFF.

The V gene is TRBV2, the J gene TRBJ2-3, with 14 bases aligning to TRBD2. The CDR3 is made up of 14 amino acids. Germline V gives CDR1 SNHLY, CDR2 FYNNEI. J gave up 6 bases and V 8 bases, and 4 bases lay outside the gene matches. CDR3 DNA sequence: TGTGCCAGCGGTAGGACTAGCGGGAGGGATACGCAGTATTTT. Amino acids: CASGRTSGRDTQYF.

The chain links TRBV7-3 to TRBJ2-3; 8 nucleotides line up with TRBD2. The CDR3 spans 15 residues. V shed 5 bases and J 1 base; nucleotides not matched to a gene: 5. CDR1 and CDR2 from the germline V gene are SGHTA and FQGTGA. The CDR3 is CASSPGGGRTDTQYF. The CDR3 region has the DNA TGTGCCAGCAGCCCAGGCGGGGGGCGCACAGATACGCAGTATTTT. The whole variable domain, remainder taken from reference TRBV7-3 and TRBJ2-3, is GAGVSQTPSNKVTEKGKYVELRCDPISGHTALYWYRQSLGQGPEFLIYFQGTGAADDSGLPNDRFFAVRPEGSVSTLKIQRTERGDSAVYLCASSPGGGRTDTQYFGPGTRLTVL.

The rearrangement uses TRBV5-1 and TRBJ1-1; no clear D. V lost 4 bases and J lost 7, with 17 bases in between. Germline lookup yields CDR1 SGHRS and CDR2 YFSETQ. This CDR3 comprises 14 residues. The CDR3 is CASSPLANTGEAFF. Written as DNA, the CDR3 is TGCGCCAGCAGCCCCCTGGCGAACACGGGTGAAGCTTTCTTT. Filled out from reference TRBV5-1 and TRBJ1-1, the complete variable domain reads KAGVTQTPRYLIKTRGQQVTLSCSPISGHRSVSWYQQTPGQGLQFLFEYFSETQRNKGNFPGRFSGRQFSNSRSEMNVSTLELGDSALYLCASSPLANTGEAFFGQGTRLTVV.

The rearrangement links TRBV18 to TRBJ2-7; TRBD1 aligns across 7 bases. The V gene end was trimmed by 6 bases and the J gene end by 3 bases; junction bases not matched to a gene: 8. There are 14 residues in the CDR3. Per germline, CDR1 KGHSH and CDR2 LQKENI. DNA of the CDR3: TGTGCCAGCTCGACAGGGTTTCGGGGCTACGAGCAGTACTTC. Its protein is CASSTGFRGYEQYF.

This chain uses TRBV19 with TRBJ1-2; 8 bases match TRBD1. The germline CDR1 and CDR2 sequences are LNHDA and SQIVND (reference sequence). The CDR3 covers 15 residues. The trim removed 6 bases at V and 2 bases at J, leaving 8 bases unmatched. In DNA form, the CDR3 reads TGTGCCAGTAGCCTAGGTGACAGGGGCAACTATGGCTACACCTTC. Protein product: CASSLGDRGNYGYTF.

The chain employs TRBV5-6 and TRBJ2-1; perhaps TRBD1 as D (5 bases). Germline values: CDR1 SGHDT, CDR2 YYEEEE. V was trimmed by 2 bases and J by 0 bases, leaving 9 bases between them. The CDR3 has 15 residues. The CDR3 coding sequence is TGTGCCAGCAGCTTAGGACATACCTCCTACAATGAGCAGTTCTTC. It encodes CASSLGHTSYNEQFF.

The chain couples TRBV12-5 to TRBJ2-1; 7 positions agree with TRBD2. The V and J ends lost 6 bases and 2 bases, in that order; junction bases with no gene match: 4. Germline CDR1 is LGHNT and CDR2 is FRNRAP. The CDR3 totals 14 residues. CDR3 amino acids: CASGILAAYNEQFF. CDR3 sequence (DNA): TGTGCTAGTGGGATTCTAGCGGCCTACAATGAGCAGTTCTTC.

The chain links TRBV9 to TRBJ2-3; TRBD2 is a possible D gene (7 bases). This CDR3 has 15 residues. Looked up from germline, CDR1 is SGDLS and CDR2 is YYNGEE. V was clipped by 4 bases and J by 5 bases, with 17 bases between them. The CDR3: CASSKGGTRGDTQYF. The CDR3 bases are TGTGCCAGCAGCAAGGGGGGGACCCGAGGAGATACGCAGTATTTT.

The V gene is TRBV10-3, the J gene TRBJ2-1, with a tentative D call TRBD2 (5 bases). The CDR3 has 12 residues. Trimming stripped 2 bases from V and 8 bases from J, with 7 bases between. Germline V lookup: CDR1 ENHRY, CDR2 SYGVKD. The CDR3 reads CAISERGDEQFF. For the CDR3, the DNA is TGTGCCATCAGTGAGCGGGGAGATGAGCAGTTCTTC.

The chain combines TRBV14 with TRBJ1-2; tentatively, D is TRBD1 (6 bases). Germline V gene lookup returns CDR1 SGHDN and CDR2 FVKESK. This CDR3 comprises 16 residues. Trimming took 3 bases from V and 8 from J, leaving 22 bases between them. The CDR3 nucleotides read TGTGCCAGCAGCCACCTCGCCAGGGGTCGGGGCCGCGGCTACACCTTC. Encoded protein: CASSHLARGRGRGYTF.

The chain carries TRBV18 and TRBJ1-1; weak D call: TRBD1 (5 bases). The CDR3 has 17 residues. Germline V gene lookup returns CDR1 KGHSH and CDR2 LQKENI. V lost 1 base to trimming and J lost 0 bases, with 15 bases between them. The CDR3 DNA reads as TGTGCCAGCTCACCACTCTCGGGGGACCTCATGAACACTGAAGCTTTCTTT. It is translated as CASSPLSGDLMNTEAFF.

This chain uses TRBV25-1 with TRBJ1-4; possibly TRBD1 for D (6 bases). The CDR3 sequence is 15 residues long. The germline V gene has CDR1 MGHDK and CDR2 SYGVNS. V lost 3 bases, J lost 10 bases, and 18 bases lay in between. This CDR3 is CASSDTQRGLGKLFF. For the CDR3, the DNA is TGTGCCAGCAGTGACACCCAGAGGGGGTTAGGAAAACTGTTTTTT.

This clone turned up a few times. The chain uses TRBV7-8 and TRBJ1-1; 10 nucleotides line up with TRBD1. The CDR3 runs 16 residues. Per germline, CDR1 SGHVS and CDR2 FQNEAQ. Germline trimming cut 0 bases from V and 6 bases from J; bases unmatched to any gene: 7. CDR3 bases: TGTGCCAGCAGCTTAGCCCTGACAGGGGGCGCTTCTGAAGCTTTCTTT. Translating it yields CASSLALTGGASEAFF.